The rows below give T cell receptor beta chains drawn from one sample of a study of early T cells in non-severe SARS-CoV-2 infection. TCRdb called the 5' RACE reads again in MiXCR, with one record for every CDR3 protein. The sample contains under 85,000 distinct CDR3 sequences, about an eighth of which appear only once. The sequenced sample consisted of whole blood. The receptor set was obtained from an adult who was a healthcare worker with PCR-confirmed SARS-CoV-2 infection or an uninfected control (not recorded which). CDR3s include the opening cysteine and the closing phenylalanine or tryptophan. The D gene is left open where the match is weak. Only some rows state a clone size, as once, few, many or a class for expanded clones.

len	abundance	v_gene	d_gene	j_gene	CDR3aa	CDR3nt
16	.	TRBV5-1	.	TRBJ2-1	CASSLGSLISYNEQFF	TGCGCCAGCAGCTTGGGGTCCCTAATTAGCTACAATGAGCAGTTCTTC
13	few	TRBV12-5	.	TRBJ2-7	CASGFAQNSEQYF	TGTGCTAGTGGTTTCGCCCAAAACTCCGAGCAGTACTTC
16	many	TRBV7-2	TRBD2	TRBJ2-7	CASSSRLAGGVLEQYF	TGTGCCAGCAGCTCCCGACTAGCGGGGGGTGTCCTGGAGCAGTACTTC
13	many	TRBV4-1	TRBD1	TRBJ2-1	CASSLLPGTAQFF	TGCGCCAGCAGCCTACTACCTGGGACAGCCCAGTTCTTC
13	.	TRBV6-4	TRBD1	TRBJ1-1	CAKRPPGGTEAFF	TGTGCCAAGAGGCCCCCAGGGGGGACTGAAGCTTTCTTT
17	.	TRBV7-2	TRBD2	TRBJ2-3	CASSYVTLAGVWDTQYF	TGTGCCAGCAGCTACGTAACACTAGCGGGAGTATGGGATACGCAGTATTTT
13	many	TRBV10-2	.	TRBJ2-7	CASTPPSSYEQYF	TGCGCCAGCACTCCCCCGAGCTCCTACGAGCAGTACTTC
14	.	TRBV20-1	TRBD2	TRBJ2-7	CSARAGLAGDEQYF	TGCAGTGCTAGAGCAGGGCTAGCGGGAGACGAGCAGTACTTC
15	few	TRBV4-1	.	TRBJ2-7	CASSQRTGRDYEQYF	TGCGCCAGCAGCCAGCGGACGGGCAGAGACTACGAGCAGTACTTC
14	.	TRBV2	.	TRBJ2-2	CASSVAAPTGELFF	TGTGCCAGCAGTGTGGCGGCCCCGACCGGGGAGCTGTTTTTT
13	.	TRBV7-2	.	TRBJ2-7	CASTRPDSYEQYF	TGTGCCAGCACCCGACCGGATTCCTACGAGCAGTACTTC
14	few	TRBV7-2	.	TRBJ1-2	CASSLAGAFYGYTF	TGTGCCAGCAGCTTAGCAGGGGCGTTTTATGGCTACACCTTC
17	few	TRBV11-2	TRBD1	TRBJ2-2	CASSPKRQGSNTGELFF	TGTGCCAGCAGCCCGAAACGACAGGGATCGAACACCGGGGAGCTGTTTTTT
13	many	TRBV12-3/TRBV12-4	.	TRBJ1-1	CASRTALNTEAFF	TGTGCCAGCAGGACAGCCCTGAACACTGAAGCTTTCTTT
15	.	TRBV9	.	TRBJ2-3	CASSVDGVRTDTQYF	TGTGCCAGCAGCGTAGATGGGGTCCGCACAGATACGCAGTATTTT
12	.	TRBV5-6	.	TRBJ1-2	CASRVKNYGYTF	TGTGCCAGCAGGGTAAAGAACTATGGCTACACCTTC
12	.	TRBV28	.	TRBJ1-2	CASSLRLYGYTF	TGTGCCAGCAGTTTACGCCTCTATGGCTACACCTTC
16	.	TRBV10-3	.	TRBJ2-4	CAISETGKIAKNIQYF	TGTGCCATCAGTGAAACAGGAAAGATAGCCAAAAACATTCAGTACTTC
13	.	TRBV20-1	TRBD1	TRBJ1-4	CSLPDRVNEKLFF	TGCAGTCTCCCGGACAGGGTTAATGAAAAACTGTTTTTT
16	.	TRBV11-3	TRBD1	TRBJ2-2	CASSEQTGPWTGELFF	TGTGCCAGCAGCGAGCAGACAGGGCCTTGGACCGGGGAGCTGTTTTTT
13	few	TRBV7-2	.	TRBJ2-3	CASSLDGTDTQYF	TGTGCCAGCAGCTTAGACGGCACAGATACGCAGTATTTT
14	many	TRBV20-1	.	TRBJ2-7	CSARVHGLSYEQYF	TGCAGTGCTAGAGTACACGGTCTCTCCTACGAGCAGTACTTC
14	.	TRBV20-1	.	TRBJ2-7	CSAVGGFTSYEQYF	TGCAGTGCGGTGGGGGGTTTTACCTCCTACGAGCAGTACTTC
13	many	TRBV10-3	.	TRBJ2-1	CAISEDPANEQFF	TGTGCCATCAGTGAGGACCCGGCCAATGAGCAGTTCTTC
11	few	TRBV29-1	.	TRBJ2-7	CSAGVGDEQYF	TGCAGCGCTGGGGTAGGGGACGAGCAGTACTTC
15	many	TRBV25-1	TRBD2	TRBJ2-1	CASSDSWEGGNEQFF	TGTGCCAGCAGTGACTCCTGGGAGGGAGGGAATGAGCAGTTCTTC
16	few	TRBV15	.	TRBJ1-5	CATSRDLAGADQPQHF	TGTGCCACCAGCAGAGATCTCGCAGGGGCGGATCAGCCCCAGCATTTT
16	many	TRBV6-4	.	TRBJ2-1	CASSDSIDRFRNEQFF	TGTGCCAGCAGTGACTCGATAGACAGGTTTCGCAATGAGCAGTTCTTC
15	many	TRBV20-1	TRBD2	TRBJ2-3	CSAQTTSGYTDTQYF	TGCAGTGCCCAGACGACTAGCGGCTACACAGATACGCAGTATTTT
14	few	TRBV27	.	TRBJ2-7	CASSPTSRAGEQYF	TGTGCCAGCAGTCCAACGAGCAGGGCGGGGGAGCAGTACTTC
16	.	TRBV12-3/TRBV12-4	TRBD1	TRBJ2-1	CASSRSSGQGNNEQFF	TGTGCCAGCAGCCGGAGCTCGGGACAGGGAAACAATGAGCAGTTCTTC
17	few	TRBV20-1	TRBD2	TRBJ2-1	CSARGTSGRATYNEQFF	TGCAGTGCTAGGGGGACTAGCGGGAGGGCCACCTACAATGAGCAGTTCTTC
16	.	TRBV24-1	TRBD1	TRBJ2-5	CATSDLRTGGVETQYF	TGTGCCACCAGTGATTTGAGGACAGGGGGCGTAGAGACCCAGTACTTC
14	many	TRBV6-1	.	TRBJ2-4	CASIEGGAKNIQYF	TGTGCCAGCATTGAAGGGGGAGCCAAAAACATTCAGTACTTC
14	few	TRBV27	.	TRBJ2-4	CASSPRPARDIQYF	TGTGCCAGCAGTCCAAGACCGGCGAGGGACATTCAGTACTTC
15	many	TRBV9	.	TRBJ2-3	CASSVGSYRTDTQYF	TGTGCCAGCAGCGTAGGTAGCTATCGCACAGATACGCAGTATTTT
15	few	TRBV29-1	TRBD1	TRBJ2-1	CSVSYGQGYMNEQFF	TGCAGCGTTTCGTACGGACAGGGGTATATGAATGAGCAGTTCTTC
16	many	TRBV20-1	TRBD2	TRBJ2-3	CSAFSLLADSTDTQYF	TGCAGTGCTTTCTCCCTACTAGCGGACTCCACAGATACGCAGTATTTT
14	.	TRBV5-1	.	TRBJ2-5	CASSPAGGEETQYF	TGCGCCAGCAGCCCCGCAGGCGGAGAAGAGACCCAGTACTTC
13	many	TRBV11-2	.	TRBJ1-1	CASSPDRSAEAFF	TGTGCCAGCAGCCCAGACAGGTCCGCTGAAGCTTTCTTT
13	.	TRBV28	.	TRBJ1-3	CASRSSSGNTIYF	TGTGCCAGCAGATCGAGTTCTGGAAACACCATATATTTT
18	many	TRBV4-2	TRBD1	TRBJ1-1	CASSQEIPGQGASTEAFF	TGTGCCAGCAGCCAAGAGATCCCGGGACAGGGGGCATCGACTGAAGCTTTCTTT
15	many	TRBV13	.	TRBJ1-2	CASSLFGAGTNGYTF	TGTGCCAGCAGCTTATTTGGGGCCGGAACGAATGGCTACACCTTC
16	many	TRBV7-9	.	TRBJ2-5	CASSLVGESPQETQYF	TGTGCCAGCAGCCTAGTCGGGGAGTCTCCTCAAGAGACCCAGTACTTC
16	.	TRBV4-1	.	TRBJ2-4	CASSFAGVLAKNIQYF	TGCGCCAGCAGCTTCGCAGGGGTATTAGCCAAAAACATTCAGTACTTC
17	.	TRBV6-4	.	TRBJ1-5	CASSESWFRKISASQHF	TGTGCCAGCAGTGAATCTTGGTTTAGGAAGATTTCAGCCTCTCAGCATTTT
13	.	TRBV29-1	.	TRBJ2-3	CSAGTAGTDTQYF	TGCAGCGCAGGGACAGCGGGGACAGATACGCAGTATTTT
15	many	TRBV12-3/TRBV12-4	.	TRBJ2-1	CASDWGGWSHNEQFF	TGTGCCAGCGACTGGGGGGGCTGGTCTCACAATGAGCAGTTCTTC
17	.	TRBV7-8	TRBD2	TRBJ2-1	CASSDIPKGLHYNEQFF	TGTGCCAGCAGCGACATTCCAAAGGGACTACACTACAATGAGCAGTTCTTC
14	few	TRBV5-4	TRBD2	TRBJ2-7	CASSLAGKVREQYF	TGTGCCAGCAGTCTAGCGGGTAAGGTCCGCGAGCAGTACTTC
11	.	TRBV5-1	.	TRBJ1-1	CASRRQGEAFF	TGCGCCAGCCGACGGCAGGGAGAAGCTTTCTTT
15	many	TRBV7-3	.	TRBJ2-1	CASSLAKSSYNEQFF	TGTGCCAGCAGCTTAGCGAAAAGCTCCTACAATGAGCAGTTCTTC
14	.	TRBV20-1	.	TRBJ1-6	CSAPGHNYNSPLHF	TGCAGTGCACCGGGACACAATTATAATTCACCCCTCCACTTT
12	.	TRBV19	.	TRBJ2-7	CARAGFSYEQYF	TGTGCCAGGGCGGGGTTTTCCTACGAGCAGTACTTC
17	.	TRBV7-3	.	TRBJ2-3	CASSLEAAGSSIDTQYF	TGTGCCAGCAGCTTAGAGGCGGCGGGGTCCTCGATAGATACGCAGTATTTT